This TCR beta chain was recovered during a study of cytomegalovirus exposure and HLA in healthy donors. The CDR3 has 14 amino acids. The germline V and J ends were trimmed by 0 bases and 8 bases, with 11 bases remaining between them. Germline CDR1 is MGHRA and CDR2 is YSYEKL. It was with 60 Vbeta and 13 Jbeta primers that the PCR ran. Generated by immunoSEQ multiplex PCR, the TCRdb table keeps only in-frame clones and is missing some. This table has about 160,000 clones, less than 85% appearing once. The chain combines TRBV4-1 with TRBJ2-4; TRBD1 is a possible D gene (6 bases). The sequence came from a middle-aged man in good health and CMV-seronegative. The sample consisted of PBMCs. CDR3 sequence (DNA): TGCGCCAGCAGCCAAGAAGGCAGGGGTGACATTCAGTACTTC. Amino acids: CASSQEGRGDIQYF.